These 32 T cell receptor beta chains originate from one sample sequenced in a study of metastatic and nonmetastatic thyroid tumors (TCRdb year 2020). The library was obtained by PCR. Sequencer: Illumina HiSeq 4000. TCRdb ran its own pipeline on the public reads, namely fastp trimming at Q25 and MiXCR clone calling, and kept in-frame beta chains. The sample table shows around 34,000 clones, and around 15% are seen once. The ten top clones hold around 3% of the sample. No patient had received any treatment before thyroid surgery. The specimen sequenced was blood. These receptors all stem from a female donor with papillary thyroid cancer or a benign thyroid nodule (not recorded which). Some clones in this sample may be carry-over from other donors' samples.

This clone has at least ten counts. V and J are TRBV7-3 and TRBJ1-1; D gene uncertain. The CDR3 totals 13 residues. The V gene's germline CDR1 is SGHTA and CDR2 FQGTGA. The ends were cut back, 5 bases at V and 4 bases at J, with 11 bases in the middle. CDR3 protein: CASSRFGGTEAFF. DNA of the CDR3: TGTGCCAGCAGCCGTTTCGGAGGCACTGAAGCTTTCTTT.

This clone has a count of ten or more. V is TRBV28 and J is TRBJ2-7, with a possible D match to TRBD2 (6 bases). This CDR3 contains 14 residues. V was pared by 1 base and J by 4 bases, with 11 bases between. The V gene's germline CDR1 is MDHEN and CDR2 SYDVKM. CDR3 DNA sequence: TGTGCCAGCAGTTTATTGGGGGAGGTATACGAGCAGTACTTC. Amino acids: CASSLLGEVYEQYF.

This clone was seen ten or more times. The chain links TRBV28 to TRBJ2-7, with no clear D. V was pared by 3 bases and J by 4 bases, with 4 bases between. The CDR3 sequence is 11 residues long. Germline V gene lookup returns CDR1 MDHEN and CDR2 SYDVKM. The CDR3 protein is CASSLGYEQYF. The CDR3 region has the DNA TGTGCCAGCAGTTTGGGGTACGAGCAGTACTTC.

This clone was seen many times. V gene TRBV5-5 combines with J gene TRBJ2-7; D may be TRBD2 (6 bases). Deletions cut 3 bases from V and 4 bases from J, with 8 bases between. Germline V gene sequence: CDR1 SGHKS, CDR2 YYEKEE (reference sequence). The CDR3 spans 12 residues. CDR3 region: CASSWDSYEQYF. In DNA, the CDR3 is TGTGCCAGCAGCTGGGACTCTTACGAGCAGTACTTC.

This clone was counted many times. V gene TRBV7-2 combines with J gene TRBJ2-6, with D tentatively TRBD1 (6 bases). CDR3 length equals 17 residues. Trimming took off 8 bases at V and 0 bases at J, with 17 bases between the two ends. The germline V gene encodes CDR1 SGHTA and CDR2 FQGNSA. In DNA form, the CDR3 reads TGTGCCAGCGGTCGGGGCAGGGGAGCCTCTGGGGCCAACGTCCTGACTTTC. Protein sequence: CASGRGRGASGANVLTF. The variable domain in full, with the rest retrieved from reference TRBV7-2 and TRBJ2-6, is GAGVSQSPSNKVTEKGKDVELRCDPISGHTALYWYRQSLGQGLEFLIYFQGNSAPDKSGLPSDRFSAERTGGSVSTLTIQRTQQEDSAVYLCASGRGRGASGANVLTFGAGSRLTVL.

This clone was found a few times. The chain employs TRBV28 and TRBJ2-2, with 10 bases fitting TRBD1. Germline V gene lookup returns CDR1 MDHEN and CDR2 SYDVKM. This CDR3 is built from 14 residues. The V and J ends lost 8 bases and 9 bases, in that order; junction bases with no gene match: 9. The CDR3 protein is CASGTGVNAWELFF. The CDR3 DNA sequence: TGTGCCAGCGGGACAGGGGTCAACGCCTGGGAGCTGTTTTTT.

With regard to this clone: One end of the junction does not line up with germline, which may come from a read error. The chain employs TRBV6-2 or TRBV6-3 and TRBJ2-2; unclear D gene. Germline V gene lookup returns CDR1 MNHEY and CDR2 SVGEGT. The CDR3 loop spans 15 amino acids. CDR3 DNA: TGTGCCAGCAGTTACTCGCATTGTCGGACCGGTGAGCTGTTTTTT. It codes for CASSYSHCRTGELFF.

The J gene is TRBJ2-7, the V gene TRBV25-1, with 9 bases identical to TRBD2. The CDR3 runs to 21 residues. V lost 6 bases to trimming and J lost 4 bases; unmatched junction nucleotides: 28. Germline V gene data show CDR1 as MGHDK and CDR2 as SYGVNS. DNA for the CDR3: TGTGCCAGCAGACACCGTCTCGGGGGGCGGGAGGGCCGGTGCCCTCGATACGAGCAGTACTTC. Its translation: CASRHRLGGREGRCPRYEQYF.

This clone qualifies as medium-sized. The rearrangement joins TRBV6-1 to TRBJ1-6, with TRBD1 matching 7 bases. CDR3 size: 15 residues. The germline CDR1 and CDR2 sequences are MNHNS and SASEGT. Trimming took 6 bases from V and 8 from J; bases not matched to a gene: 10. Here the CDR3 DNA reads TGTGCCAGCAGGGCAGGGGGAGATGGATATTCACCCCTCCACTTT. Amino acids: CASRAGGDGYSPLHF.

The table lists this clone with many counts. The rearrangement joins TRBV7-9 to TRBJ2-7; 7 bases match TRBD2. Unmatched junction bases numbered 10, after V lost 5 bases and J lost 6 bases. This CDR3 region has 14 residues. Germline lookup yields CDR1 SEHNR and CDR2 FQNEAQ (reference sequence). The CDR3: CASSPSGGSGEQYF. CDR3 DNA sequence: TGTGCCAGCAGCCCCAGCGGCGGGAGCGGCGAGCAGTACTTC.

This clone was observed many times. The V call is TRBV12-3 or TRBV12-4, the J call TRBJ2-3, with a possible D match to TRBD2 (5 bases). The CDR3 contains 12 residues. The V end lost 6 bases, the J end lost 3 bases, and 7 bases lay between the germline ends. CDR3 sequence: CASSPGTDTQYF. The DNA for the CDR3 is TGTGCCAGCAGCCCGGGGACAGATACGCAGTATTTT.

The sample holds a few counts of this clone. The chain recombines TRBV6-1 with TRBJ2-2; weak D call: TRBD1 (5 bases). Trimming stripped 7 bases from V and 3 bases from J, with 12 bases between. Germline assignment: CDR1 MNHNS and CDR2 SASEGT. The CDR3 has 14 amino acids. This CDR3 is CASTLDTDTGELFF. CDR3 sequence (DNA): TGTGCCAGCACCCTGGACACGGACACCGGGGAGCTGTTTTTT.

The chain links TRBV11-3 to TRBJ2-1, with D unclear. Germline V CDR1 and CDR2: SGHNT, YENEEA. V lost 1 base and J lost 12, with 16 bases in between. The CDR3 has 14 residues. CDR3 nucleotides: TGTGCCAGCAGCTTAGGCCCCCCCGCCGGCCTGCAGTTCTTC. Its protein is CASSLGPPAGLQFF.

The sample holds many counts of this clone. V and J are TRBV30 and TRBJ1-4, with D possibly being TRBD1 (6 bases). Trimming cost V 7 bases and J 3 bases, with 15 bases left between them. CDR1 is GTSNPN and CDR2 is SVGIG in the germline V gene (reference sequence). This CDR3 has 14 residues. CDR3 amino acids: CAYIKGVSNEKLFF. As DNA, the CDR3 is TGTGCCTACATTAAGGGGGTTTCTAATGAAAAACTGTTTTTT.

V usage is TRBV5-1 and J usage is TRBJ2-1; 8 nucleotides align to TRBD2. Germline trimming cut 4 bases from V and 1 base from J; bases unmatched to any gene: 10. Germline CDR1 is SGHRS and CDR2 is YFSETQ. This CDR3 has 17 amino acids. In nucleotides, the CDR3 is TGCGCCAGCAGCCCAACCCTCGCGGGAGGTTCCTACAATGAGCAGTTCTTC. Protein sequence: CASSPTLAGGSYNEQFF.

This clone was observed at least ten times. The chain recombines TRBV5-1 with TRBJ1-2; D is uncertain. The CDR3 covers 13 residues. V was clipped by 5 bases and J by 3 bases, with 11 bases between them. Germline V lookup: CDR1 SGHRS, CDR2 YFSETQ. Here the CDR3 reads CASRPGFDYGYTF. Written as DNA, the CDR3 is TGCGCCAGCAGGCCCGGTTTCGACTATGGCTACACCTTC.

V usage is TRBV20-1 and J usage is TRBJ2-7; D unclear. The CDR3 sequence is 13 residues long. V gave up 2 bases and J gave up 9 bases, with 17 bases separating them. In germline, CDR1 is DFQATT, CDR2 SNEGSKA (reference sequence). Here the CDR3 reads CSARPSIASGQYF. Written as DNA, the CDR3 is TGCAGTGCTAGACCTTCCATCGCTTCCGGGCAGTACTTC.

The chain couples TRBV7-6 to TRBJ2-7; 7 positions match TRBD2. Trimming took 5 bases from V and 4 from J; bases not matched to a gene: 14. This CDR3 spans 16 amino acids. CDR1 SGHVS and CDR2 FNYEAQ come from the germline V gene. CDR3 sequence (DNA): TGTGCCAGCAGCCCGTGGGGTGTACTAGCGCCATACGAGCAGTACTTC. As protein: CASSPWGVLAPYEQYF.

This clone was observed at least ten times. The CDR3 coding sequence is TGTGCCAGCAGCCAAAGAGGACAACTGGTAGAGACCCAGTACTTC. It encodes CASSQRGQLVETQYF. The chain links TRBV3-1 to TRBJ2-5; D might be TRBD1 (5 bases). This CDR3 region has 15 residues. The V gene's germline CDR1 is LGHDT and CDR2 YNNKEL (reference sequence). V lost 2 bases and J 4 bases, leaving 14 bases between the germline ends.

This clone occurred many times. This sequence joins TRBV20-1 and TRBJ1-1, with a weak D call TRBD1 (5 bases). The CDR3 loop spans 15 amino acids. Germline V CDR1 and CDR2: DFQATT, SNEGSKA (reference sequence). V was trimmed by 5 bases and J by 1 base, leaving 17 bases between them. The CDR3 region has the DNA TGCAGTGCTCCCCGTCGGGGGAGACAGAACACTGAAGCTTTCTTT. As protein: CSAPRRGRQNTEAFF.

This clone occurred many times. The rearrangement joins TRBV18 to TRBJ2-1, with 7 bases fitting TRBD1. The CDR3 length is 16 residues. CDR1 and CDR2 from the germline V gene are KGHSH and LQKENI. The V segment lost 1 base and the J segment 5 bases; nucleotides outside the gene matches: 8. Written as DNA, the CDR3 is TGTGCCAGCTCACCACGGTTAAGGGGGCAGCACAATGAGCAGTTCTTC. Translating gives CASSPRLRGQHNEQFF. Based on the CDR3 plus reference TRBV18 and TRBJ2-1, the full variable domain is NAGVMQNPRHLVRRRGQEARLRCSPMKGHSHVYWYRQLPEEGLKFMVYLQKENIIDESGMPKERFSAEFPKEGPSILRIQQVVRGDSAAYFCASSPRLRGQHNEQFFGPGTRLTVL.

Many counts were recorded for this clone. This chain connects TRBV20-1 to TRBJ2-3, with D possibly TRBD2 on 5 matching bases. The CDR3 extends over 14 amino acids. Trimming pared 4 bases from V and 4 bases from J, leaving 15 bases between. Germline V gene lookup returns CDR1 DFQATT and CDR2 SNEGSKA (reference sequence). In nucleotides, the CDR3 is TGCAGTGCTATCCGACATGGCGGGTCAGATACGCAGTATTTT. Translated, it gives CSAIRHGGSDTQYF.

For this clone: A read error is possible here, since a much larger clone lies one base away. The chain has TRBV6-1 and TRBJ1-1; 7 bases align to TRBD1. This CDR3 contains 15 residues. Germline V gene data show CDR1 as MNHNS and CDR2 as SASEGT. The CDR3 reads CASSARTGGETEAFF. CDR3 nucleotide sequence: TGTGCCAGCAGTGCCCGGACAGGAGGGGAAACTGAGGCTTTCTTT.

This clone was counted at least ten times. This may be a read error, as it is one base from a much larger clone. The sample contains more than one DNA sequence encoding this CDR3. The genes are TRBV27 and TRBJ1-1; a weak D match, TRBD1 (6 bases). The ends were cut back, 5 bases at V and 5 bases at J, with 12 bases in the middle. Per the germline V gene, CDR1 is MNHEY and CDR2 is SMNVEV (reference sequence). The CDR3 covers 13 residues. The CDR3 coding sequence is TGTGCCAGCAGTCTAGGGGGGTCGACTGAAGCTTTCTTT. Translated, it gives CASSLGGSTEAFF.

As concerns this clone: Sequence at one end of the junction differs from germline and may be a read error. The V and J genes are TRBV5-1 and TRBJ2-7; no definite D call. Germline CDR1 SGHRS, CDR2 YFSETQ. This CDR3 has 11 amino acids. CDR3 in amino acids: CANSFVYEQYF. DNA for the CDR3: TGCGCCAACAGCTTCGTCTACGAGCAGTACTTC.

The rearrangement uses TRBV3-1 and TRBJ2-3; a weak D match, TRBD1 (5 bases). CDR1 and CDR2 from the germline V gene are LGHDT and YNNKEL (reference sequence). CDR3 size: 13 residues. V lost 5 bases, J lost 7 bases, and 13 bases lay in between. CDR3 bases: TGTGCCAGCAGCGCAAAGGGGCTCTATACGCAGTATTTT. Translating it yields CASSAKGLYTQYF.

Many counts were recorded for this clone. This chain links TRBV7-3 with TRBJ2-1, with 10 bases that match TRBD1. Germline V gene sequence: CDR1 SGHTA, CDR2 FQGTGA. V lost 5 bases, J lost 15 bases, and 10 bases stayed unmatched. This CDR3 is built from 13 residues. CDR3 coding DNA: TGTGCCAGCAGCCCAACGGTCGGGACAGGGGTGTTCTTC. It is translated as CASSPTVGTGVFF.

In this sample, this clone turned up many times. V gene TRBV19 combines with J gene TRBJ1-2; 7 nucleotides agree with TRBD1. V was clipped by 1 base and J by 2 bases; unmatched bases: 4. This CDR3 is built from 15 residues. The V gene's germline CDR1 is LNHDA and CDR2 SQIVND (reference sequence). Here the CDR3 reads CASSIGTGANYGYTF. The CDR3 coding sequence is TGTGCCAGTAGTATAGGGACAGGCGCGAACTATGGCTACACCTTC. Based on the CDR3 plus reference TRBV19 and TRBJ1-2, the full variable domain is DGGITQSPKYLFRKEGQNVTLSCEQNLNHDAMYWYRQDPGQGLRLIYYSQIVNDFQKGDIAEGYSVSREKKESFPLTVTSAQKNPTAFYLCASSIGTGANYGYTFGSGTRLTVV.

This clone was recorded once. This CDR3 is missing its conserved last phenylalanine or tryptophan, likely due to a read error. The chain joins TRBV7-8 to TRBJ1-2; possible D gene TRBD1, 5 bases. Trimming removed 3 bases from V and 6 bases from J, with 8 bases in between. The CDR3 has 12 amino acids. Germline CDR1 reads SGHVS; CDR2 reads FQNEAQ. The CDR3 DNA is TGTGCCAGCAGCTTGGGACGAGATGGCTACACCCTC. Protein: CASSLGRDGYTL.

This clone was seen repeatedly, ten times or more. The chain recombines TRBV10-2 with TRBJ2-7; 9 nucleotides match TRBD1. The CDR3 is made up of 15 amino acids. The V and J ends lost 6 bases and 5 bases, in that order; junction bases with no gene match: 11. Germline V gene data show CDR1 as WSHSY and CDR2 as SAAADI. The CDR3 DNA is TGCGCCAGCAGGGCCGGGACAGGGTTTGTTGACGAGCAGTACTTC. Its protein is CASRAGTGFVDEQYF.

This clone was counted many times. V is TRBV18 and J is TRBJ2-7, with 9 positions matching TRBD1. This CDR3 contains 13 residues. The germline CDR1 and CDR2 sequences are KGHSH and LQKENI. J was trimmed by 2 bases and V by 6 bases; bases with no gene match: 2. The CDR3 protein is CASSGDRAYEQYF. Here the CDR3 DNA reads TGTGCCAGCTCCGGGGACAGGGCCTACGAGCAGTACTTC.

There are many counts of this clone. V usage is TRBV2 and J usage is TRBJ1-5, with D perhaps matching TRBD1 (5 bases). Trimming stripped 7 bases from V and 4 bases from J, with 17 bases between. The CDR3 extends over 15 amino acids. Germline V gives CDR1 SNHLY, CDR2 FYNNEI. As DNA, the CDR3 is TGTGCCAGCAAGGTGGGGGAGGCCGTAAATCAGCCCCAGCATTTT. Encoded protein: CASKVGEAVNQPQHF.